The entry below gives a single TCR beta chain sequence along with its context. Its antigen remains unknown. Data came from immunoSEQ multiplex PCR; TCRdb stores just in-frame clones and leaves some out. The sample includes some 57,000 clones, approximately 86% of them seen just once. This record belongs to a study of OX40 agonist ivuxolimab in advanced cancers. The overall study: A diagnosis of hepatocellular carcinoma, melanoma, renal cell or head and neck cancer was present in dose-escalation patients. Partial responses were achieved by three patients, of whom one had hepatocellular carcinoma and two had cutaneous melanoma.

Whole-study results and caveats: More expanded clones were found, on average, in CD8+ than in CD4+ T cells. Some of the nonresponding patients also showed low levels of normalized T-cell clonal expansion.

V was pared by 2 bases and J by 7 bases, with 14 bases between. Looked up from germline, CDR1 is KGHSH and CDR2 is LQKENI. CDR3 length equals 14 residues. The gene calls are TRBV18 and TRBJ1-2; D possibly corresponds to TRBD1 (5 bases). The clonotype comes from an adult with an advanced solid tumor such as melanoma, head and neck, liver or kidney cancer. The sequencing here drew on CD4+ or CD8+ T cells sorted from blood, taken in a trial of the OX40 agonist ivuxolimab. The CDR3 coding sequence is TGTGCCAGCTCACCATCGTGGGGGGATGGTGGCTACACCTTC. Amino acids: CASSPSWGDGGYTF.